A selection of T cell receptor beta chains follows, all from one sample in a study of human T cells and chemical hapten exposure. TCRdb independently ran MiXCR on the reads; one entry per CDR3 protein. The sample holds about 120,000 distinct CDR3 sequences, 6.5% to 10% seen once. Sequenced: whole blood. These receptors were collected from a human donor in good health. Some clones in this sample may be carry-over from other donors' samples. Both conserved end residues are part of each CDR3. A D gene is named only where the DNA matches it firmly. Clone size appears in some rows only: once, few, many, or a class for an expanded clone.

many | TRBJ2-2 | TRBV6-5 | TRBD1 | TGTGCCAGCAGTTACTCGATCCTAGGACAGGCGAACACCGGGGAGCTGTTTTTT | CASSYSILGQANTGELFF
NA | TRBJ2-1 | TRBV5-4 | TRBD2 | TGTGCCAGCAGCTTGCCTAGCGGATACAATGAGCAGTTCTTC | CASSLPSGYNEQFF
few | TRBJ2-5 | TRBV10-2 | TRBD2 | TGCGCCAGCAGTTTGGCGGGAGAGGTAACCCAGTACTTC | CASSLAGEVTQYF
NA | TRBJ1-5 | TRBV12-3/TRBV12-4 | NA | TGTGCCAGAAGTTTAGCGTCAGGGGCTAGCAATCAGCCCCAGCATTTT | CARSLASGASNQPQHF
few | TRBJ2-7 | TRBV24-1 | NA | TGTGCCTTCACGTCCCGACCCTACGAGCAGTACTTC | CAFTSRPYEQYF
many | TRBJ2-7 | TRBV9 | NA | TGTGCCAGCAGCGTAGGATGGCAGGACTACGAGCAGTACTTC | CASSVGWQDYEQYF
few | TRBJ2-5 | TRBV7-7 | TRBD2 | TGTGCCAGCAGCTTAAGGCTAGCGGGAGCCAACCAAGAGACCCAGTACTTC | CASSLRLAGANQETQYF
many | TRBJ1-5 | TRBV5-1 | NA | TGCGCCAGCAGCTGGGATGGGGGCTTGGGTCAGCCCCAGCATTTT | CASSWDGGLGQPQHF
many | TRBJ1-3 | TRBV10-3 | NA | TGTGCCATCACGGTCAGCTCTGGAAACACCATATATTTT | CAITVSSGNTIYF
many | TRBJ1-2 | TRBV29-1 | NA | TGCAGCGTTGAAGAGGAAGACAGGCCTCACTATGGCTACACCTTC | CSVEEEDRPHYGYTF
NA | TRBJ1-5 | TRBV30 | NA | TGTGCCTGGAGTCTACCTGTTCCCGAAGGCAATCAGCCCCAGCATTTT | CAWSLPVPEGNQPQHF
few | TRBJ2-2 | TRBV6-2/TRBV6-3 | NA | TGTGCCAGCAGGCCAGACCGCGGGGAGCTGTTTTTT | CASRPDRGELFF
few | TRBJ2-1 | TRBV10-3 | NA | TGTGCCATCAGTGAGTCCGAGGATGAGCAGTTCTTC | CAISESEDEQFF
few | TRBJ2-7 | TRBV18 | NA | TGTGCCAGCTCACCACCGGAGAAGGGCGGCGAGCAGTACTTC | CASSPPEKGGEQYF
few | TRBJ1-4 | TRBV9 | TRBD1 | TGTGCCAGCAGGGACAGGGACGTCTCAACTAATGAAAAACTGTTTTTT | CASRDRDVSTNEKLFF
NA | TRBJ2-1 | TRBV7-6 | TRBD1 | TGTGCCAGCAGCCAGGGGACAGGGGTTCGCAATGAGCAGTTCTTC | CASSQGTGVRNEQFF
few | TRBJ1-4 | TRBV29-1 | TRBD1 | TGCAGCGCTCGACAGGGAGGAATGGGACTGTTTTTT | CSARQGGMGLFF
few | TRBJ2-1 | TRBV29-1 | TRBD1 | TGCAGCGTTGAAGTCCCCCTGGACAGGGGGCGCGTTAATGAGCAGTTCTTC | CSVEVPLDRGRVNEQFF
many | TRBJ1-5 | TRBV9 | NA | TGTGCCAGCAGCGAGTGGGACACAGCGAATCAGCCCCAGCATTTT | CASSEWDTANQPQHF
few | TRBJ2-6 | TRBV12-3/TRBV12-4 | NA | TGTGCCAGCAGTCCGGGTAGGGGCTCTGGGGCCAACGTCCTGACTTTC | CASSPGRGSGANVLTF
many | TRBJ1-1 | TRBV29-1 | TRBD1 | TGCAGCGTTCGTCGGACAGGGAAGGACACTGAAGCTTTCTTT | CSVRRTGKDTEAFF
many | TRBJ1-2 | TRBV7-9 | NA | TGTGCCAGCAGCTTAGTTCCCGGACAGAAGGATGGCTACACCTTC | CASSLVPGQKDGYTF
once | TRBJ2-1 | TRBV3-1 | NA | TGTGCCAGCAGCCTTTTGGGGAGGAACTACAATGAGCAGTTCTTC | CASSLLGRNYNEQFF
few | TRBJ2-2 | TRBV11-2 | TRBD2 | TGTGCCAGCAGCTTAGCTAGCGGGGAGCCCGGGGAGCTGTTTTTT | CASSLASGEPGELFF
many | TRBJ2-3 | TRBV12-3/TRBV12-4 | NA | TGTGCCAGCAGGTGGACTTCGTCAGATACGCAGTATTTT | CASRWTSSDTQYF
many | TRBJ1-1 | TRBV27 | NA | TGTGCCGCGGGGGGGGCGCGGGGGAACACTGAAGCTTTCTTT | CAAGGARGNTEAFF
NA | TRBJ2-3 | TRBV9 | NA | TGTGCCAGCAGCTCAAGGGAGGACTATCGGGGAGATACGCAGTATTTT | CASSSREDYRGDTQYF
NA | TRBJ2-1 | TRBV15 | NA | TGTGCCACCAGCTCTTTGGAGGGTAATGAGCAGTTCTTC | CATSSLEGNEQFF
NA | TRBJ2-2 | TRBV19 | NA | TGTGCCAGCAATATGGGGACTCCGGAGCTGTTTTTT | CASNMGTPELFF
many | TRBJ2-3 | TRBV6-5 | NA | TGTGCCAGCAGTTACGGGACAGCGGGAGATACGCAGTATTTT | CASSYGTAGDTQYF
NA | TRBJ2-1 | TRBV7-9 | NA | TGTGCCAGCAGCCTGACGGGATCTCTGAACAATGAGCAGTTCTTC | CASSLTGSLNNEQFF